The T cell receptor (beta chain) described here comes from a study of blood T cells in healthy people across ages. Study-level results: CMV status of donors was not determined, possibly confounding expanded clonotype changes. PBMCs were not sorted, which prevented a conclusive comparison of naive versus antigen-experienced cells. Diversity estimated from one million T cells was considered an underestimate.

Next came a second PCR, run for about 7 to 12 cycles, which used a sample-barcoded 5' primer along with a J-beta primer mix. TCRdb called the 5' RACE reads again in MiXCR, with one record for every CDR3 protein. There are around 1,500,000 distinct CDR3 sequences in the sample; 35% to 45% occur only once, and roughly 7.9% lies in the top ten. Germline-derived CDR1 and CDR2 are MNHEY and SVGEGT. This CDR3 is 13 amino acids long. The V gene end was trimmed by 8 bases and the J gene end by 7 bases; junction bases not matched to a gene: 10. Per individual sample, total RNA of at least 5.5 micrograms was extracted. Turning to this clonotype: Its antigen is currently unknown.

The source is a woman between 18 and 29 years old in good health. The sequenced sample consisted of blood. The V call is TRBV6-2 or TRBV6-3, the J call TRBJ2-7; the match to TRBD1 covers 8 bases. The CDR3 DNA is TGTGCCAGCTCCGACAGGGGCCTGAGTGAGCAGTACTTC. Its protein product is CASSDRGLSEQYF.